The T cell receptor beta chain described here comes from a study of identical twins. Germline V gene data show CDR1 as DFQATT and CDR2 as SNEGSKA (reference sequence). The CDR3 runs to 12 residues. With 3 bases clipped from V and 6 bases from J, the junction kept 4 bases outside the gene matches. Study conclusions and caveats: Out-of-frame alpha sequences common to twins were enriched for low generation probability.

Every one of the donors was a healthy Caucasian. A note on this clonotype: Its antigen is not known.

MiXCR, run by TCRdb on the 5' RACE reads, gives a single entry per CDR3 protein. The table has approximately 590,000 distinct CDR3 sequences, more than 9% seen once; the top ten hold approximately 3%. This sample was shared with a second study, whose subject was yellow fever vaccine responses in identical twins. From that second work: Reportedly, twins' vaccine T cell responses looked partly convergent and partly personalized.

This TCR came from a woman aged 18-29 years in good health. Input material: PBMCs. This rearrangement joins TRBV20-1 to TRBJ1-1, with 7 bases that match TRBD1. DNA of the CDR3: TGCAGTGCTAGGACAGGGATGCCTGAAGCTTTCTTT. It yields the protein CSARTGMPEAFF.